This T cell receptor beta chain originates from a study of cytomegalovirus exposure and HLA in healthy donors. Notes on the study in general: Likely technical artifact: a cluster of highly shared sequence variants. Rarity characterized most TCR sequences, yet some public TCRs appeared in many donors.

Primers for the PCR totalled 60 Vbeta and 13 Jbeta. Repertoires were generated with immunoSEQ multiplex PCR, while TCRdb's copy carries only in-frame clones and drops some. The table has about 120,000 clones, 55% to 75% seen once; the top ten hold about 7.8%. Concerning this clone: Its antigen is not identified.

Germline lookup yields CDR1 MGHRA and CDR2 YSYEKL. CDR3 length equals 15 residues. With V trimmed by 3 bases and J by 3 bases, 6 bases remained unmatched. This chain joins TRBV4-1 and TRBJ1-1, with 8 bases fitting TRBD1. This receptor was taken from a woman aged 40 to 50 in good health and CMV-seropositive. The sequenced material came from PBMCs. CDR3 DNA sequence: TGCGCCAGCAGCCAGCAGGGGGCGATCTACACTGAAGCTTTCTTT. Its protein product is CASSQQGAIYTEAFF.